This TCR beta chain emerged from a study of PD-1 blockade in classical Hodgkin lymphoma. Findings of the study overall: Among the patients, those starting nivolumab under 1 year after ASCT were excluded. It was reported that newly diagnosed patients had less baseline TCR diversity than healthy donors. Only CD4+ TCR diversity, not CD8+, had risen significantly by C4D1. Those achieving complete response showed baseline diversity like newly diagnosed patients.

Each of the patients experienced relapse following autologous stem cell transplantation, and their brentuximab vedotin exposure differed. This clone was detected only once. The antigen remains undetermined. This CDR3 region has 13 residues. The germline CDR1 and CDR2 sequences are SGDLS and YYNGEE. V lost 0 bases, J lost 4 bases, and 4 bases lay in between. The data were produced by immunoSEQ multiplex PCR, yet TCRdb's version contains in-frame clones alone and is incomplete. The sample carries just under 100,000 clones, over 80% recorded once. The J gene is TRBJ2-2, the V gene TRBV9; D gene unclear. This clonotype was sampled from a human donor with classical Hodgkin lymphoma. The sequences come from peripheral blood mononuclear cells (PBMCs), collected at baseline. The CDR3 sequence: CASSVAITGELFF. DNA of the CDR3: TGTGCCAGCAGCGTAGCCATCACCGGGGAGCTGTTTTTT.